This TCR beta chain was profiled in a study of cytomegalovirus exposure and HLA in healthy donors. Overall study results and limits: The classifier reportedly diagnosed cytomegalovirus status with high specificity and sensitivity. The study labeled roughly 160 TCR beta chains cytomegalovirus-associated. Owing to their indistinguishability, certain V segments, notably TRBV6-2 and TRBV6-3, were excluded. Links to common viral pathogens appeared, in a later analysis, for several of the most significant clusters.

V was shortened by 0 bases and J by 4 bases, with 7 bases between the two germline ends. This CDR3 spans 14 amino acids. Germline V CDR1 and CDR2: LNHNV, YYDKDF (reference sequence). Use of 60 Vbeta and 13 Jbeta primers characterized the PCR. TCRdb keeps only in-frame clones here, not all; method: immunoSEQ multiplex PCR. This sample yields about 160,000 clones, of which roughly 82% are seen a single time; 3% belongs to the top ten. Details on this clone: What it binds is not known.

This receptor was identified in a woman aged 50 to 65 in good health and CMV-seropositive. The gene calls are TRBV15 and TRBJ2-1; D unclear. The sample comprised PBMCs. The CDR3 spells CATSRDRAYNEQFF. In DNA form, the CDR3 reads TGTGCCACCAGCAGAGATCGAGCGTACAATGAGCAGTTCTTC.